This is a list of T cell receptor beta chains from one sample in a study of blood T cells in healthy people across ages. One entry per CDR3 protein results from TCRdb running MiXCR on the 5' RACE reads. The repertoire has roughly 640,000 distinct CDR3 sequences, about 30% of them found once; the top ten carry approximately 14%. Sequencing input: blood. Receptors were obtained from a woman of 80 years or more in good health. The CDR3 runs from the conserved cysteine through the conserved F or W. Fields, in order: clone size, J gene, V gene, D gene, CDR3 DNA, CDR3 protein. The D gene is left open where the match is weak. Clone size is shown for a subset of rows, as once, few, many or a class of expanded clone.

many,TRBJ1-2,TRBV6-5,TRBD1,TGTGCCAGCAGCCCCTACGGGGGACAGGGGGCTTATGGCTACACCTTC,CASSPYGGQGAYGYTF
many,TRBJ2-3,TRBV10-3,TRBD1,TGTGCCATCAGCTACGACAGGGCTGGAGATACGCAGTATTTT,CAISYDRAGDTQYF
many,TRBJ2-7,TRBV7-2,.,TGTGCCAGCAGCTTAAGTGCGCGCCTCGAGCAGTACTTC,CASSLSARLEQYF
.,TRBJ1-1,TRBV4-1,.,TGCGCCAGCAGCCAAGTCACGCAGACTGAAGCTTTCTTT,CASSQVTQTEAFF
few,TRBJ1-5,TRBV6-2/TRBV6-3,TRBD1,TGTGCCAGCAGCCGTTCAGGACAGGGGGTTAATCAGCCCCAGCATTTT,CASSRSGQGVNQPQHF
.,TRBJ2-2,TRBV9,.,TGTGCCAGCAGCGTAGTCGACAGAACCACCGGGGAGCTGTTTTTT,CASSVVDRTTGELFF
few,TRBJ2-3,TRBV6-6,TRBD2,TGTGCCAGCAGTTATAGGCGGGGGAGCACAGATACGCAGTATTTT,CASSYRRGSTDTQYF
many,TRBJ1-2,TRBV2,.,TGTGCCAGCAGTGCCGAGGTTACTCTTCATGGCTACACCTTC,CASSAEVTLHGYTF
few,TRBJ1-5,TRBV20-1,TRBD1,TGCAGTGCTTCAGGGGGGGAGCCCCAGCATTTT,CSASGGEPQHF
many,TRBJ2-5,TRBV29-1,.,TGCAGCGTTGAAGAGTCCAGAAGCGGGGAGACCCAGTACTTC,CSVEESRSGETQYF
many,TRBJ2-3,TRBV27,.,TGTGCCAGCAGTTCCCAGGGGACCATCACTAGCACAGATACGCAGTATTTT,CASSSQGTITSTDTQYF
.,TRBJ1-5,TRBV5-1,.,TGCGCCAGCAGCATTGACGGCATCAATCAGCCCCAGCATTTT,CASSIDGINQPQHF
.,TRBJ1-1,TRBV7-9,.,TGTGCCAGCAGCTTAAGCCAGAAGGGCACTGAAGCTTTCTTT,CASSLSQKGTEAFF
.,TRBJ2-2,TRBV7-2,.,TGTGCCAGCAGCTTAGAAAGGGCCTGGGCCGGGGAGCTGTTTTTT,CASSLERAWAGELFF
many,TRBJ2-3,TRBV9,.,TGTGCCAGCAGCGTAGGCGGGGACCATACGCAGTATTTT,CASSVGGDHTQYF
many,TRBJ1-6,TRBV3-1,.,TGTGCCAGCAGCCCGAGACAGGCCGGGGGGGATTCACCCCTCCACTTT,CASSPRQAGGDSPLHF
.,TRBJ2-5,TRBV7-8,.,TGTGCCAGCAGCATTAGCCGGTCAGAGACCCAGTACTTC,CASSISRSETQYF
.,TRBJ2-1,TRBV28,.,TGTGCCAGCAGTCTCGGATACGATGAGCAGTTCTTC,CASSLGYDEQFF
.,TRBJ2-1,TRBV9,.,TGTGCCAGCAGCGTAGAGGAGCCTGCGGCCAATGAGCAGTTCTTC,CASSVEEPAANEQFF
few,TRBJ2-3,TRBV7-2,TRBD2,TGTGCCAGCAGCTTGTCGCCTAGCGGGGGGGGGACAGATACGCAGTATTTT,CASSLSPSGGGTDTQYF
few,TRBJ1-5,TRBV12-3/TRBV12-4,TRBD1,TGTGCCAGCAGCTCCCAACGACAGGGATCCCAGCCCCAGCATTTT,CASSSQRQGSQPQHF
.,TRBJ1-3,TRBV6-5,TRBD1,TGTGCCAGCACCCGGGACAGGACCTCTGGAAACACCATATATTTT,CASTRDRTSGNTIYF
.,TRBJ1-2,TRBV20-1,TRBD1,TGCAGTGCCCGGACAGGGGTTACCTATGACTACACCTTC,CSARTGVTYDYTF
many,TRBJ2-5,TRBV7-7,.,TGTGCTAGCAGCAAATCGGGGGGACAACAAGAGACCCAGTACTTC,CASSKSGGQQETQYF
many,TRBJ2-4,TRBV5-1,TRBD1,TGCGCCAGCGGCGACAGGGGGCTGGGGGACATTCAGTACTTC,CASGDRGLGDIQYF
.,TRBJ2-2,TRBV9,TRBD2,TGTGCCAGCAGCCCCTTAGCGGGGGGTAAGACCGGGGAGCTGTTTTTT,CASSPLAGGKTGELFF
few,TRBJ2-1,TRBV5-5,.,TGTGCCAGCAGCGTAACGGGGGACTCCCAAGCGACCCAGTTCTTC,CASSVTGDSQATQFF
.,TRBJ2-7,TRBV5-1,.,TGCGCCAGCAGAAGCCAGACCCAGAGAGGCACCTACGAGCAGTACTTC,CASRSQTQRGTYEQYF
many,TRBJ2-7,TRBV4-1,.,TGCGCCAGCAGCCAAGTTGGGGGGGCGCGAGGGGAGCAGTACTTC,CASSQVGGARGEQYF
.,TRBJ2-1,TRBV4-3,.,.,CASSQDGAGAGNEQFFGF
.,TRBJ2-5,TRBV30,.,TGTGCCTGGAGACCCAACCTTCAAGAGACCCAGTACTTC,CAWRPNLQETQYF
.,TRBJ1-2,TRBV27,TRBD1,TGTGCCAGCAGTTTGAATCAGGGGGCAAATGGCTACACCTTC,CASSLNQGANGYTF
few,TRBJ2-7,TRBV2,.,TGTGCCAGCACACGGCAGGGGCCCTCCGGGTGGGAGCAGTACTTC,CASTRQGPSGWEQYF
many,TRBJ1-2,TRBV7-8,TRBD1,TGTGCCAGCAGCTTCGGACAGGGGTTTTCGTATGGCTACACCTTC,CASSFGQGFSYGYTF
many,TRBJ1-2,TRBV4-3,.,TGCGCCAGCAGCCAAGATCCCGGGGGCACGGGGTATGGCTACACCTTC,CASSQDPGGTGYGYTF
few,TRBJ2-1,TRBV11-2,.,TGTGCCAGCAGCCCTTCTAGCCGGGGATTGAATGAGCAGTTCTTC,CASSPSSRGLNEQFF
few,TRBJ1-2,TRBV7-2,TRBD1,TGTGCCAGCAGCTTAGAAGCCGGACAGGGTTTCTATGGCTACACCTTC,CASSLEAGQGFYGYTF
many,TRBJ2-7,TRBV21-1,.,TGTGCCAGCAGCAAGCTCGAGCAGTACTTC,CASSKLEQYF
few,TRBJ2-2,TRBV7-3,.,TGTGCCAGCAGCTTAAGCCAGGGGAGCACCGGGGAGCTGTTTTTT,CASSLSQGSTGELFF
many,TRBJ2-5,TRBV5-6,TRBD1,TGTGCCAGCAGTTCGACAGGGGGCATTTGGGAGACCCAGTACTTC,CASSSTGGIWETQYF
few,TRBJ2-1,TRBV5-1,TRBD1,TGCGCCAGCATCCACTCCCCGGGACAGCCAGAGCAGTTCTTC,CASIHSPGQPEQFF
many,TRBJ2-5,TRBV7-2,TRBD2,TGTGCCAGCAGCCCAAGGACTAGCGGGGGGGCCGGCGCGGAGACCCAGTACTTC,CASSPRTSGGAGAETQYF
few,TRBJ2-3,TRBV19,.,TGTGCCAGTAGTCCCGGGGCTACTCCAACGCAGTATTTT,CASSPGATPTQYF
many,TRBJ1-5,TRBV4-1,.,TGCGCCAGCAGCCAAGACAACACAGGGCTGGAGCCCCAGCATTTT,CASSQDNTGLEPQHF
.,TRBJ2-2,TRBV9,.,TGTGCCAGCAGCGTGGACAGCGCGAACACCGGGGAGCTGTTTTTT,CASSVDSANTGELFF